The 10 T cell receptor beta chains in this list originate from one sample, sequenced in a study of a mutant IDH1 vaccine in newly diagnosed glioma. Their recognized antigens are unknown. Profiling relied on immunoSEQ multiplex PCR, and the TCRdb table lists in-frame clones only, not all of them. The table has 52,000 or so clones, 80% to 85% seen once; the top ten hold around 8.9%. The time point was: week 23, last vaccination. Each dose delivered 300 ug of mutant IDH1 20-mer peptide subcutaneously with imiquimod. The sample was PBMCs, taken from a glioma patient whose treatment included an IDH1 peptide vaccine. Source of these receptors: a woman in her thirties or forties with glioma. Some clones in this sample may be carry-over from other donors' samples.

In this sample, this clone turned up a few times. The chain links TRBV6-5 to TRBJ1-6; 7 nucleotides line up with TRBD1. CDR1 is MNHEY and CDR2 is SVGAGI in the germline V gene. Trimming cost V 6 bases and J 8 bases; bases outside gene matches: 4. CDR3 length: 13 residues. DNA for the CDR3: TGTGCCAGCAGCGGACAGGCAGATTCACCCCTCCACTTT. Protein product: CASSGQADSPLHF.

This chain connects TRBV7-2 to TRBJ1-1; 7 positions match TRBD1. The CDR3 totals 13 residues. The V and J ends lost 4 bases and 5 bases, in that order; junction bases with no gene match: 4. The germline V gene has CDR1 SGHTA and CDR2 FQGNSA. The CDR3 DNA follows: TGTGCCAGCAGCTACACAGGGGAAACTGAAGCTTTCTTT. Translation gives CASSYTGETEAFF.

The rearrangement links TRBV19 to TRBJ1-4, with TRBD1 as a possible D gene (6 bases). The CDR3 runs 17 residues. The germline V gene has CDR1 LNHDA and CDR2 SQIVND (reference sequence). V lost 6 bases, J lost 0 bases, and 17 bases lay in between. The CDR3 spells CASRTTWGRATNEKLFF. In DNA, the CDR3 is TGTGCCAGTAGGACGACTTGGGGGCGAGCAACTAATGAAAAACTGTTTTTT.

The chain recombines TRBV19 with TRBJ2-3, with 12 bases matching TRBD2. With V trimmed by 5 bases and J by 0 bases, 0 bases remained unmatched. The CDR3 spans 15 residues. Looked up from germline, CDR1 is LNHDA and CDR2 is SQIVND (reference sequence). The CDR3 loop is CASSLAGGSTDTQYF. CDR3 sequence (DNA): TGTGCCAGTAGTCTAGCGGGGGGGAGCACAGATACGCAGTATTTT.

This rearrangement joins TRBV16 to TRBJ1-6; possible D gene TRBD1, 5 bases. Germline CDR1 reads KGHSY; CDR2 reads FQNENV. There are 15 residues in the CDR3. V was trimmed by 4 bases and J by 3 bases, leaving 10 bases between them. CDR3 sequence: CASSLRGDYNSPLHF. The CDR3, as DNA: TGTGCCAGCAGCCTAAGGGGCGACTATAATTCACCCCTCCACTTT.

The rearrangement links TRBV7-2 to TRBJ1-2, with TRBD1 identical over 7 bases. The V gene end was trimmed by 1 base and the J gene end by 6 bases; junction bases not matched to a gene: 8. The CDR3 length is 15 residues. The germline CDR1 and CDR2 sequences are SGHTA and FQGNSA. The CDR3 region is CASSLGGGGWNGYTF. As DNA, the CDR3 is TGTGCCAGCAGCTTAGGAGGAGGGGGCTGGAATGGCTACACCTTC. Using reference TRBV7-2 and TRBJ1-2 for the parts outside the CDR3, the full variable domain is GAGVSQSPSNKVTEKGKDVELRCDPISGHTALYWYRQSLGQGLEFLIYFQGNSAPDKSGLPSDRFSAERTGGSVSTLTIQRTQQEDSAVYLCASSLGGGGWNGYTFGSGTRLTVV.

J is TRBJ1-1 and V is TRBV6-6, with 8 bases matching TRBD1. The CDR3 extends over 15 amino acids. CDR1 is MNHNY and CDR2 is SVGAGI in the germline V gene (reference sequence). V lost 6 bases and J lost 1; bases outside the gene matches: 7. The CDR3 loop is CASRFADRENTEAFF. The CDR3 nucleotides are TGTGCCAGCAGATTTGCGGACAGGGAGAACACTGAAGCTTTCTTT.

The genes are TRBV5-6 and TRBJ1-5, with TRBD1 as a possible D gene (5 bases). V was clipped by 2 bases and J by 5 bases, with 11 bases between them. This CDR3 has 14 amino acids. Germline assignment: CDR1 SGHDT and CDR2 YYEEEE. The DNA of the CDR3 is TGTGCCAGCAGCTTATGGGGCGCAGATCAGCCCCAGCATTTT. It is translated as CASSLWGADQPQHF.

The table lists this clone with a few counts. The rearrangement joins TRBV9 to TRBJ2-3; tentatively, D is TRBD2 (6 bases). Germline V gene lookup returns CDR1 SGDLS and CDR2 YYNGEE. Trimming shortened V by 0 bases and J by 5 bases, and 13 bases separated the two germline ends. The CDR3 totals 15 residues. CDR3 DNA sequence: TGTGCCAGCAGCGTAGAGGGACGGGGAGGAGATACGCAGTATTTT. This codes for CASSVEGRGGDTQYF. The whole variable domain, remainder taken from reference TRBV9 and TRBJ2-3, is DSGVTQTPKHLITATGQRVTLRCSPRSGDLSVYWYQQSLDQGLQFLIQYYNGEERAKGNILERFSAQQFPDLHSELNLSSLELGDSALYFCASSVEGRGGDTQYFGPGTRLTVL.

The rearrangement joins TRBV2 to TRBJ1-1, with 12 bases that match TRBD1. The length of the CDR3 is 14 residues. V lost 8 bases, J lost 5 bases, and 6 bases stayed unmatched. The germline V gene encodes CDR1 SNHLY and CDR2 FYNNEI. The CDR3 region is CASEGQGAVTEAFF. CDR3 coding DNA: TGTGCCAGCGAGGGACAGGGGGCGGTAACTGAAGCTTTCTTT.